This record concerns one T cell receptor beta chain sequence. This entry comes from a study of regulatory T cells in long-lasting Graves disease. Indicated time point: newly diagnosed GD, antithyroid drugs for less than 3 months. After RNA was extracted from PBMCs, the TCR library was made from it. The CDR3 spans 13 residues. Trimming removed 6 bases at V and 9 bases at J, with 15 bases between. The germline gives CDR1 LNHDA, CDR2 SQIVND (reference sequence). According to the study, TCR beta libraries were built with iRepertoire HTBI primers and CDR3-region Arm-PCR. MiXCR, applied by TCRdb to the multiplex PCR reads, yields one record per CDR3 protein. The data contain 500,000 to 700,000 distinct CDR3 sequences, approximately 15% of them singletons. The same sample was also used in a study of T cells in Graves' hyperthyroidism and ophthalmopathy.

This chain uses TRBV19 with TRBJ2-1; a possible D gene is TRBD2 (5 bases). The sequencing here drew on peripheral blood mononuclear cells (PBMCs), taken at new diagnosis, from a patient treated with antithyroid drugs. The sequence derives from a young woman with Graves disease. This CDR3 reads CASRTTSSGEQFF. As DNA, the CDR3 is TGTGCCAGTAGGACTACTAGTTCCGGTGAGCAGTTCTTC.